The next 2 T cell receptor beta chains were all read from a single sample in a study of cytomegalovirus exposure and HLA in healthy donors. This PCR relied on a set of 60 Vbeta primers and 13 Jbeta primers. The method was immunoSEQ multiplex PCR; TCRdb's version includes in-frame clones alone and lacks a portion of them. The sample shows roughly 190,000 clones, roughly 80% of them seen only once. Source material: PBMCs. The receptor source for this set is a man aged 50 to 59 in good health and CMV-seronegative.

The chain combines TRBV18 with TRBJ1-1; D gene unclear. The CDR3 covers 12 residues. Trimming cost V 1 base and J 7 bases, with 7 bases left between them. Looked up from germline, CDR1 is KGHSH and CDR2 is LQKENI. CDR3 sequence: CASSPLTGEAFF. Written as DNA, the CDR3 is TGTGCCAGCTCACCACTGACGGGTGAAGCTTTCTTT.

The chain recombines TRBV10-3 with TRBJ1-5; no definite D call. V lost 4 bases and J lost 4, with 5 bases in between. The CDR3 has 12 amino acids. Germline assignment: CDR1 ENHRY and CDR2 SYGVKD. The CDR3 region is CAISGQNQPQHF. In DNA, the CDR3 is TGTGCCATCAGTGGCCAGAATCAGCCCCAGCATTTT.